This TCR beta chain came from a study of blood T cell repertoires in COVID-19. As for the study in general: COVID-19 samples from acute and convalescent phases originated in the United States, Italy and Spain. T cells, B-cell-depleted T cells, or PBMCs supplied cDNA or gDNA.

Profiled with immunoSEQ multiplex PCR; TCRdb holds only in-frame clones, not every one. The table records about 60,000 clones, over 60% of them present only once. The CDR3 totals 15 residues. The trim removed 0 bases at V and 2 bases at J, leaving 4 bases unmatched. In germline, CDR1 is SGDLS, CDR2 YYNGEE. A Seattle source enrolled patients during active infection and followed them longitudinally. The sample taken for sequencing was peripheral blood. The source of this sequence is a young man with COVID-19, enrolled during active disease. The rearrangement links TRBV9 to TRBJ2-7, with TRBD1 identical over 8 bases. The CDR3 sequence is CASSVGDRSTYEQYF. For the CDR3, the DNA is TGTGCCAGCAGCGTAGGGGACAGGAGTACCTACGAGCAGTACTTC.